These T cell receptor beta chains were read from a single sample in a study of shared clonotypes between healthy human individuals. TCRdb keeps only in-frame clones here, not all; method: immunoSEQ multiplex PCR. The sample lists under 2,000,000 clones; about 95% were seen once. The source material was naive CD8+ T cells sorted from blood. These receptor sequences come from a man between 18 and 29 years old in good health. CDR3s include the opening cysteine and the closing phenylalanine or tryptophan. Fields, in order: J gene, D gene, V gene, clone size, CDR3 DNA, CDR3 protein. The D gene is left open where the match is weak. Size tells how often a clone was seen (once, few, many) or the class of an expanded clone, and some rows leave it out.

>TRBJ2-7|.|TRBV7-9|.
TGTGCCAGCAGCTTAGGCTTCAACGAGCAGTACTTC
CASSLGFNEQYF
>TRBJ2-7|TRBD1|TRBV4-1|once
TGCGCCAGCAGCCCTGGACAGGACCTCTACGAGCAGTACTTC
CASSPGQDLYEQYF
>TRBJ2-3|TRBD2|TRBV10-2|.
TGCGCCAGCAGTGAGTGGTTAGCGGGGGGCACAGATACGCAGTATTTT
CASSEWLAGGTDTQYF
>TRBJ2-7|TRBD1|TRBV2|.
TGTGCCAGCAGTCAAGGACAGGGGTTTTCCTACGAGCAGTACTTC
CASSQGQGFSYEQYF
>TRBJ2-7|TRBD1|TRBV7-9|once
TGTGCCAGCAGTTCCGGGACAGGGACCTCTAAGGAGCAGTACTTC
CASSSGTGTSKEQYF
>TRBJ2-3|TRBD1|TRBV7-9|few
TGTGCCAGCAGCTTAGCCTTGGACAGGGGTGGCACAGATACGCAGTATTTT
CASSLALDRGGTDTQYF
>TRBJ1-2|.|TRBV10-3|once
TGTGCCATCAGTGACGGTTCAGGAAATGGCTACACCTTC
CAISDGSGNGYTF
>TRBJ2-7|.|TRBV10-2|.
TGCGCCAGCAGAACAGCCTACGAGCAGTACTTC
CASRTAYEQYF
>TRBJ2-7|.|TRBV4-1|.
TGCGCCAGCAGCCAAGCCAGGTACGAGCAGTACTTC
CASSQARYEQYF
>TRBJ2-1|.|TRBV15|.
TGTGCCACCAGCAGAGAGGCCATAGCGAATGAGCAGTTCTTC
CATSREAIANEQFF
>TRBJ2-7|TRBD1|TRBV2|.
TGTGCCAGCAAATTAACGACAGGGTCCTACGAGCAGTACTTC
CASKLTTGSYEQYF
>TRBJ2-7|TRBD2|TRBV27|.
TGTGCCAGCAGTTCCTCGGGACTAGTGGGGTCCTACGAGCAGTACTTC
CASSSSGLVGSYEQYF
>TRBJ2-7|.|TRBV4-2|.
TGTGCCAGCAGCCAAGAACGGGAGCAGCCATACGAGCAGTACTTC
CASSQEREQPYEQYF
>TRBJ2-4|.|TRBV7-2|.
TGTGCCAGCAGCCTTACTTCGAATGAGGCCAAAAACATTCAGTACTTC
CASSLTSNEAKNIQYF
>TRBJ2-7|TRBD2|TRBV6-1|.
TGTGCCAGCAGTGGAACTAGCGGGGGTTACGAGCAGTACTTC
CASSGTSGGYEQYF
>TRBJ2-3|.|TRBV7-6|.
TGTGCCAGCACTTCCCTAGGGGTGACCACAGATACGCAGTATTTT
CASTSLGVTTDTQYF
>TRBJ2-5|.|TRBV10-1|.
TGCGCCAGCAGTGGGGTGGAAGGGTCTGGGCAAGAGACCCAGTACTTC
CASSGVEGSGQETQYF
>TRBJ2-1|TRBD2|TRBV5-6|.
TGTGCCAGCAGCTTGGCCATAGCGGGACGGGACAATGAGCAGTTCTTC
CASSLAIAGRDNEQFF
>TRBJ2-1|TRBD2|TRBV27|.
TGTGCCAGCAGACAGACTAGCGCCCTAAGCTCCTACAATGAGCAGTTCTTC
CASRQTSALSSYNEQFF
>TRBJ1-1|.|TRBV11-2|.
TGTGCCAGCAGCTTAAGGACAGCAAGTGAAGCTTTCTTT
CASSLRTASEAFF
>TRBJ2-1|.|TRBV27|.
TGTGCCAGCAGTTCCGGGACCGTGGGGGTGATCTCCTACAATGAGCAGTTCTTC
CASSSGTVGVISYNEQFF
>TRBJ2-1|.|TRBV19|.
TGTGCCAGTAGTCAGGGACAAACCCCCTACAATGAGCAGTTCTTC
CASSQGQTPYNEQFF
>TRBJ2-1|.|TRBV5-4|.
TGTGCCAGCAGCTATCTCATGGAGCAGTTCTTC
CASSYLMEQFF
>TRBJ2-1|TRBD2|TRBV6-6|.
TGTGCCAGCAGTTATTCTCGCGGGGGGGCCGGCCATGAGCAGTTCTTC
CASSYSRGGAGHEQFF
>TRBJ2-7|.|TRBV4-3|.
TGCGCCAGCAGCCATATACTGGACAGTACCGAGCAGTACTTC
CASSHILDSTEQYF
>TRBJ2-7|TRBD1|TRBV4-1|.
TGCGCCAGCAGCCAAGAATCTTCCACACAGGGGCCCCGTACCTACGAGCAGTACTTC
CASSQESSTQGPRTYEQYF
>TRBJ1-1|TRBD1|TRBV7-6|.
TGTGCCAGCAGCCCCCAAGGGACAGGGGGCGTGAACACTGAAGCTTTCTTT
CASSPQGTGGVNTEAFF
>TRBJ1-5|.|TRBV6-5|.
TGTGCCAGCAGGACGGAAAGTAGCAATCAGCCCCAGCATTTT
CASRTESSNQPQHF
>TRBJ2-1|TRBD1|TRBV27|.
TGTGCCAGCACCCTACTCGGGGGGACAGGGGGTTACAATGAGCAGTTCTTC
CASTLLGGTGGYNEQFF
>TRBJ1-2|.|TRBV16|few
TGTGCCAGCAGCCAATACTCAGGGAGAGACTATGGCTACACCTTC
CASSQYSGRDYGYTF
>TRBJ1-1|.|TRBV4-1|.
TGCGCCAGCAGCCAGAGCCCGGGTCTCGACACTGAAGCTTTCTTT
CASSQSPGLDTEAFF
>TRBJ1-1|.|TRBV7-9|.
TGTGCCAGCAGCTTGGGTGGGCTGAACACTGAAGCTTTCTTT
CASSLGGLNTEAFF
>TRBJ1-1|.|TRBV7-8|once
TGTGCCAGCAGCAAGGGGTGGGGGACTGAAGCTTTCTTT
CASSKGWGTEAFF
>TRBJ1-1|.|TRBV5-4|once
TGTGCCAGCTTCCGGGACACTGAAGCTTTCTTT
CASFRDTEAFF
>TRBJ1-2|TRBD1|TRBV6-5|.
TGTGCCAGCAGTTATACCGGGACAGGGAACGGCTACACCTTC
CASSYTGTGNGYTF
>TRBJ2-7|TRBD2|TRBV4-1|.
TGCGCCAGCAGCCACGGACTAGCGGGTTCCTACGAGCAGTACTTC
CASSHGLAGSYEQYF
>TRBJ1-1|TRBD1|TRBV5-1|.
TGCGCCAGCTGTTCAGGGACAGGGGGTACCTTAAACACTGAAGCTTTCTTT
CASCSGTGGTLNTEAFF
>TRBJ2-3|.|TRBV5-6|.
TGTGCCAGCAGCTCTGTTCCGGACAGTCTTAGCACAGATACGCAGTATTTT
CASSSVPDSLSTDTQYF
>TRBJ2-7|TRBD2|TRBV4-1|.
TGCGCCAGCAGCCAAGTTGCTAGCGGGAACTCCTACGAGCAGTACTTC
CASSQVASGNSYEQYF
>TRBJ2-7|TRBD2|TRBV12-5|once
TGTGCTAGTGGTGACGGGACTAGCGGGGTCTCGGTAAGCTACGAGCAGTACTTC
CASGDGTSGVSVSYEQYF
>TRBJ2-1|.|TRBV2|.
TGTGCCAGCAGTGAATTGTTTGGCCTAAGCTTACGTGAGCAGTTCTTC
CASSELFGLSLREQFF
>TRBJ2-7|.|TRBV19|once
TGTGCCAGTCGAACGGAGTCTGAACCCTACGAGCAGTACTTC
CASRTESEPYEQYF
>TRBJ1-1|.|TRBV29-1|.
TGCAGCGTTGAATGGCAGGGGCCGAACACTGAAGCTTTCTTT
CSVEWQGPNTEAFF
>TRBJ2-5|.|TRBV7-6|.
TGTGCCAGCACCTTAGAAGGGGCGCTCAGAGAGACCCAGTACTTC
CASTLEGALRETQYF
>TRBJ2-3|.|TRBV30|.
TGTGCCTGGAGTGAGGGGGGGACGCAGTATTTT
CAWSEGGTQYF